This T cell receptor (beta chain) was captured in a study of identical twins. MiXCR, run by TCRdb on the 5' RACE reads, gives a single entry per CDR3 protein. The repertoire holds about 470,000 distinct CDR3 sequences, approximately 24% seen once, with 2.9% in the top ten. Germline CDR1 and CDR2: SGHKS and YYEKEE (reference sequence). Trimming shortened V by 6 bases and J by 0 bases, and 13 bases separated the two germline ends. The CDR3 is 15 residues long. Healthy Caucasians alone served as donors. A few counts support this clonotype. The same sample was also studied in work on T cells expressing NK-cell markers. Per that study: Among eight sequenced donors, seven carried HCMV seropositivity while one was seronegative.

The source is a woman between 18 and 29 years old in good health. V and J are TRBV5-5 and TRBJ2-1; D is undetermined. The sample was CD4+ T cells sorted from blood. The CDR3 reads CASISDPSSYNEQFF. The CDR3 DNA is TGTGCCAGCATCTCAGACCCGAGCTCCTACAATGAGCAGTTCTTC.